This T cell receptor beta chain was sequenced for a study of blood T cell repertoires in COVID-19. Overall study: COVID-19 samples from acute and convalescent phases originated in the United States, Italy and Spain. PBMCs, B-cell-depleted T cells, or T cells provided the cDNA or gDNA that made up the material.

Study processing details: For nucleated cells, counts were estimated from reference gene primer amplification. TCRdb's table, derived via immunoSEQ multiplex PCR, lists solely in-frame clones and lacks some. The V and J calls and clone size were taken over from that table, and D and trimming were inferred from the DNA. The sample has fewer than 200,000 clones, 83% seen once. Germline V gives CDR1 WNHNN, CDR2 SYGVQD (reference sequence). The CDR3 is 13 amino acids. Trimming stripped 5 bases from V and 0 bases from J, with 6 bases between. The clonotype originates from a human donor in a cohort sampled during active COVID-19. The chain couples TRBV10-1 to TRBJ2-3; no reliable D call. The sequenced material came from peripheral blood. CDR3 DNA: TGCGCCAGCAGTCCCCATAGCACAGATACGCAGTATTTT. It is translated as CASSPHSTDTQYF.